These 7 T cell receptor beta chains came from one sample sequenced in a study of blood T cell repertoires in COVID-19. The repertoire was sequenced with immunoSEQ multiplex PCR; TCRdb's copy has only in-frame clones and lacks some. The table has roughly 97,000 clones, about nine tenths seen once. Sequenced sample: peripheral blood. These receptors were obtained from a man aged 55 to 70 with acute or convalescent COVID-19.

The gene calls are TRBV7-8 and TRBJ1-1; 10 bases are a match to TRBD1. V lost 5 bases, J lost 6 bases, and 3 bases stayed unmatched. Germline CDR1 is SGHVS and CDR2 is FQNEAQ. CDR3 length equals 13 residues. The CDR3 sequence is CASSAGQGAEAFF. The CDR3 coding sequence is TGTGCCAGCAGCGCCGGACAGGGGGCTGAAGCTTTCTTT.

This chain joins TRBV19 and TRBJ2-7; TRBD2 aligns across 13 bases. Germline loops: CDR1 LNHDA, CDR2 SQIVND (reference sequence). V gave up 4 bases and J gave up 3 bases; unmatched junction bases: 9. CDR3 size: 17 residues. CDR3 sequence: CASSTRTSGGPGYEQYF. As DNA, the CDR3 is TGTGCCAGTAGTACCCGGACTAGCGGGGGCCCCGGCTACGAGCAGTACTTC. Looking up the rest from reference TRBV19 and TRBJ2-7 gives the full variable domain: DGGITQSPKYLFRKEGQNVTLSCEQNLNHDAMYWYRQDPGQGLRLIYYSQIVNDFQKGDIAEGYSVSREKKESFPLTVTSAQKNPTAFYLCASSTRTSGGPGYEQYFGPGTRLTVT.

The CDR3 region has the DNA TGTGCCATCAGTGGGCAGGAGGGCACTGAAGCTTTCTTT. This translates into CAISGQEGTEAFF. The genes are TRBV10-3 and TRBJ1-1; no clear D gene. Trimming shortened V by 4 bases and J by 4 bases, and 10 bases separated the two germline ends. CDR1 is ENHRY, CDR2 SYGVKD, per germline. This CDR3 is 13 amino acids long.

V usage is TRBV7-9 and J usage is TRBJ1-2; 7 positions match TRBD1. The CDR3 loop spans 13 amino acids. Germline lookup yields CDR1 SEHNR and CDR2 FQNEAQ (reference sequence). The V segment lost 4 bases and the J segment 8 bases; nucleotides outside the gene matches: 7. CDR3 bases: TGTGCCAGCAGCTCCTCGACAGGGATAGGCTACACCTTC. Translation gives CASSSSTGIGYTF.

This rearrangement joins TRBV3-1 (or the pseudogene TRBV3-2) to TRBJ1-1; a weak D match, TRBD1 (5 bases). The CDR3 length is 14 residues. V lost 4 bases and J 0 bases, leaving 9 bases between the germline ends. The germline CDR1 and CDR2 sequences are LGHDT and YNNKEL (reference sequence). CDR3 in amino acids: CASSLGHMNTEAFF. The DNA for the CDR3 is TGTGCCAGCAGCCTTGGACACATGAACACTGAAGCTTTCTTT.

V is TRBV6-6 and J is TRBJ1-5, with 7 positions matching TRBD1. Germline trimming cut 5 bases from V and 7 bases from J; bases unmatched to any gene: 5. CDR1 and CDR2 from the germline V gene are MNHNY and SVGAGI (reference sequence). The CDR3 contains 13 residues. CDR3 nucleotide sequence: TGTGCCAGCAGTGACAGGGAGAGACAGCCCCAGCATTTT. Its protein is CASSDRERQPQHF.

The chain joins TRBV6-5 to TRBJ1-5; the match to TRBD1 covers 9 bases. This CDR3 is 14 amino acids long. From germline, CDR1 is MNHEY and CDR2 SVGAGI. J was trimmed by 8 bases and V by 0 bases; bases with no gene match: 2. Here the CDR3 DNA reads TGTGCCAGCAGTTACTCACAGGGGGCCAAGCCCCAGCATTTT. Translating it yields CASSYSQGAKPQHF.